Listed here are 17 T cell receptor beta chains from one sample, sequenced in a study of T cells in Graves' hyperthyroidism and ophthalmopathy. Amplified TCR beta CDR3 regions derived from RNA transcripts. RT-PCR in the first round (using the HTBI primer set) targeted the TCR CDR3. TCRdb used MiXCR to reprocess the multiplex PCR reads, holding one entry per CDR3 protein. The profile covers 400,000 to 550,000 distinct CDR3 sequences, with roughly 25% appearing a single time and roughly 12% taken by the ten largest. Sequencing was carried out using blood. The receptor set was obtained from a woman in her twenties or thirties with Graves' ophthalmopathy.

This clonotype came up many times. The CDR3 protein is CASSTRGVCFKTQYF. The CDR3, as DNA: TGTGCCAGCAGCACCCGAGGGGTTTGTTTTAAGACCCAGTACTTC. This chain uses TRBV7-3 with TRBJ2-5; the D call may be TRBD1 or TRBD2 (5 bases each). The germline V gene encodes CDR1 SGHTA and CDR2 FQGTGA. CDR3 size: 15 residues. Trimming shortened V by 5 bases and J by 6 bases, and 19 bases separated the two germline ends.

This clonotype was detected many times. CDR3 coding DNA: TGTGCCAGCAGCAGACGACAGGGAGGGCAGTACTTC. As protein: CASSRRQGGQYF. The chain joins TRBV6-2 or TRBV6-3 to TRBJ2-7; a weak D match, TRBD1 (7 bases). Between the trimmed V and J ends, which lost 6 bases and 9 bases, there was a span of 15 bases. The CDR3 runs 12 residues. CDR1 is MNHEY, CDR2 SVGEGT, per germline.

This clonotype was seen a handful of times. V usage is TRBV10-3 and J usage is TRBJ2-5; D is perhaps TRBD1 (6 bases). Germline V gene data show CDR1 as ENHRY and CDR2 as SYGVKD. There are 16 residues in the CDR3. The V gene lost 8 bases and the J gene lost 2 bases, with 21 bases spanning the gap. As DNA, the CDR3 is TGTGCCATCTCCACCAAGGGATACAGGGAACAAGAGACCCAGTACTTC. Translation: CAISTKGYREQETQYF.

This clonotype was seen repeatedly, ten times or more. The chain has TRBV2 and TRBJ2-2, with D perhaps TRBD2 (6 bases). This CDR3 is built from 13 residues. Per the germline V gene, CDR1 is SNHLY and CDR2 is FYNNEI. The V and J ends lost 3 bases and 10 bases respectively, with 12 bases between them. For the CDR3, the DNA is TGTGCCAGCAGTGACCCCTCTAGCGTGGAGCTGTTTTTT. Translated, it gives CASSDPSSVELFF.

This clonotype has at least ten counts. The DNA for the CDR3 is TGTGCCAGCAGCTTATCCCAGGGCGGCGAGCAGTACTTC. Translating it yields CASSLSQGGEQYF. The chain has TRBV7-3 and TRBJ2-7; TRBD1 is a possible D gene (5 bases). Trimming removed 2 bases at V and 6 bases at J, with 11 bases between. Per the germline V gene, CDR1 is SGHTA and CDR2 is FQGTGA. The CDR3 is 13 amino acids.

The chain couples TRBV24-1 to TRBJ2-2; TRBD2 is a possible D gene (5 bases). This CDR3 comprises 12 residues. V lost 11 bases and J lost 4, with 10 bases in between. Germline loops: CDR1 KGHDR, CDR2 SFDVKD. CDR3 bases: TGTGCCATTGACCGGGGCACCGGGGAGCTGTTTTTT. Encoded protein: CAIDRGTGELFF.

This clonotype came up many times. The gene calls are TRBV27 and TRBJ2-7; D is unresolved. The V and J ends lost 4 bases and 0 bases respectively, with 7 bases between them. The CDR3 consists of 13 residues. Germline assignment: CDR1 MNHEY and CDR2 SMNVEV (reference sequence). The CDR3 sequence is CASSSQNSYEQYF. As DNA, the CDR3 is TGTGCCAGCAGTTCCCAGAACTCCTACGAGCAGTACTTC.

Turning to this clonotype: A much bigger clone sits one base away, suggesting this may be a read error. The genes are TRBV5-1 and TRBJ2-5, with TRBD2 as a possible D gene (6 bases). CDR3 size: 15 residues. The germline V gene encodes CDR1 SGHRS and CDR2 YFSETQ. In nucleotides, the CDR3 is TGCGCCATCAGCTGGGGGGACCGCAATTTAGAGACCCAGTACTTC. Protein product: CAISWGDRNLETQYF. Looking up the rest from reference TRBV5-1 and TRBJ2-5 gives the full variable domain: KAGVTQTPRYLIKTRGQQVTLSCSPISGHRSVSWYQQTPGQGLQFLFEYFSETQRNKGNFPGRFSGRQFSNSRSEMNVSTLELGDSALYLCAISWGDRNLETQYFGPGTRLLVL.

This clonotype appeared many times. The chain links TRBV27 to TRBJ2-5, with 8 bases that match TRBD1. The germline gives CDR1 MNHEY, CDR2 SMNVEV (reference sequence). J gave up 2 bases and V 4 bases, and 3 bases lay outside the gene matches. The CDR3 contains 14 residues. CDR3 region: CASSSNRGQETQYF. The CDR3 DNA sequence: TGTGCCAGCAGTTCCAACAGGGGGCAAGAGACCCAGTACTTC.

This clonotype was found many times. This rearrangement joins TRBV6-2 or TRBV6-3 to TRBJ1-2; D unresolved. Germline V gives CDR1 MNHEY, CDR2 SVGEGT. V gave up 1 base and J gave up 3 bases, with 24 bases separating them. This CDR3 is built from 19 residues. The CDR3 loop is CASSYFGSYPAHIDYGYTF. The DNA of the CDR3 is TGTGCCAGCAGTTACTTCGGGTCGTACCCCGCTCATATTGACTATGGCTACACCTTC.

This clonotype occurred many times. The rearrangement links TRBV12-5 to TRBJ2-7, with D perhaps TRBD1 (6 bases). This CDR3 has 15 amino acids. Trimming removed 7 bases at V and 3 bases at J, with 19 bases between. Germline CDR1 is LGHNT and CDR2 is FRNRAP. CDR3 region: CASAEPEQGNYEQYF. In DNA, the CDR3 is TGTGCTAGTGCCGAACCGGAACAGGGAAACTACGAGCAGTACTTC.

The chain carries TRBV28 and TRBJ2-2; TRBD2 is a possible D gene (6 bases). Germline V CDR1 and CDR2: MDHEN, SYDVKM. The CDR3 totals 17 residues. V was pared by 4 bases and J by 1 base, with 16 bases between. As DNA, the CDR3 is TGTGCCAGCAGTTCCCCCCCGGGTAGCGGGAACACCGGGGAGCTGTTTTTT. Translated, it gives CASSSPPGSGNTGELFF.

The V call is TRBV12-3 or TRBV12-4, the J call TRBJ2-5; 7 bases match TRBD1. The CDR3 contains 12 residues. V lost 11 bases and J lost 4; bases outside the gene matches: 7. CDR3 protein: CAGTQGVETQYF. DNA for the CDR3: TGTGCCGGCACCCAGGGGGTAGAGACCCAGTACTTC.

Ten or more counts support this clonotype. The chain carries TRBV5-1 and TRBJ2-7; 7 bases fit TRBD1. The trim removed 0 bases at V and 5 bases at J, leaving 8 bases unmatched. The CDR3 has 15 residues. Germline V gene lookup returns CDR1 SGHRS and CDR2 YFSETQ. The CDR3 is CASSLASTGNHEQYF. The CDR3 nucleotides are TGCGCCAGCAGCTTGGCCTCGACAGGGAACCACGAGCAGTACTTC.

Ten or more counts support this clonotype. V gene TRBV6-5 combines with J gene TRBJ2-7; 8 nucleotides match TRBD1. The CDR3 loop spans 14 amino acids. After removal of 3 bases from V and 5 bases from J, the junction contained 6 bases not matched to a gene. The V gene's germline CDR1 is MNHEY and CDR2 SVGAGI. Written as DNA, the CDR3 is TGTGCCAGCAGTTATGACAGGGGAGACCACGAGCAGTACTTC. The encoded protein is CASSYDRGDHEQYF.

This clonotype was detected many times. The chain uses TRBV6-1 and TRBJ1-1; 9 bases match TRBD1. J gave up 11 bases and V 1 base, and 11 bases lay outside the gene matches. CDR1 and CDR2 from the germline V gene are MNHNS and SASEGT. The CDR3 runs to 15 residues. CDR3 DNA: TGTGCCAGCAGTGAAGGGGCGAACACAGGGGGCTCCGCTTTCTTT. Translated: CASSEGANTGGSAFF.

This clonotype was seen many times. The chain combines TRBV7-2 with TRBJ2-5; no clear D gene. This CDR3 spans 16 amino acids. Trimming removed 0 bases from V and 0 bases from J, with 11 bases in between. The V gene's germline CDR1 is SGHTA and CDR2 FQGNSA. The CDR3 sequence is CASSLAYSEYQETQYF. The CDR3 region has the DNA TGTGCCAGCAGCTTAGCGTACAGCGAGTACCAAGAGACCCAGTACTTC. Together with reference TRBV7-2 and TRBJ2-5, the CDR3 gives the full variable domain: GAGVSQSPSNKVTEKGKDVELRCDPISGHTALYWYRQSLGQGLEFLIYFQGNSAPDKSGLPSDRFSAERTGGSVSTLTIQRTQQEDSAVYLCASSLAYSEYQETQYFGPGTRLLVL.